Listed here are 18 T cell receptor beta chains from one sample, sequenced in a study of cytomegalovirus exposure and HLA in healthy donors. Primers included in the PCR were 60 Vbeta and 13 Jbeta primers. Sequencing was performed with immunoSEQ multiplex PCR; in TCRdb, only in-frame clones are kept and a portion is missing. Found here are 140,000 to 150,000 clones, approximately 86% of them singletons; the top ten hold more than 0.5%. The material sequenced was PBMCs. The receptors come from a woman aged 40 to 50 in good health and CMV-seronegative.

V is TRBV4-2 and J is TRBJ2-2, with TRBD1 matching over 7 bases. J lost 0 bases, V lost 0 bases, and 1 base had no gene match. Germline CDR1 is LGHNA and CDR2 is YNFKEQ. The CDR3 length is 16 residues. This CDR3 reads CASSQEQGANTGELFF. CDR3 DNA: TGTGCCAGCAGCCAAGAGCAGGGGGCGAACACCGGGGAGCTGTTTTTT.

This rearrangement joins TRBV28 to TRBJ1-1; no clear D gene. V was trimmed by 4 bases and J by 5 bases, leaving 8 bases between them. Germline V gene sequence: CDR1 MDHEN, CDR2 SYDVKM. The CDR3 consists of 12 residues. The chain's CDR3 is CASSSQLTEAFF. The CDR3 DNA sequence: TGTGCCAGCAGTTCGCAGTTAACTGAAGCTTTCTTT.

The chain recombines TRBV2 with TRBJ2-5; 12 positions agree with TRBD1. Germline V gene lookup returns CDR1 SNHLY and CDR2 FYNNEI. V lost 8 bases and J lost 5; bases outside the gene matches: 3. The CDR3 contains 13 residues. The CDR3 DNA reads as TGTGCCAGCCGGGGGACAGGGGGCGAGACCCAGTACTTC. Protein: CASRGTGGETQYF. The variable domain in full, completed from reference TRBV2 and TRBJ2-5, reads EPEVTQTPSHQVTQMGQEVILRCVPISNHLYFYWYRQILGQKVEFLVSFYNNEISEKSEIFDDQFSVERPDGSNFTLKIRSTKLEDSAMYFCASRGTGGETQYFGPGTRLLVL.

CDR3 residues: CASSEGQGSNQPQHF. The CDR3 DNA follows: TGTGCCAGCAGCGAGGGACAGGGTAGCAATCAGCCCCAGCATTTT. The rearrangement uses TRBV9 and TRBJ1-5; 9 nucleotides line up with TRBD1. V gave up 3 bases and J gave up 0 bases; unmatched junction bases: 1. CDR3 length: 15 amino acids. CDR1 is SGDLS and CDR2 is YYNGEE in the germline V gene.

This chain links TRBV30 with TRBJ1-1; D perhaps matches TRBD1 (6 bases). CDR1 GTSNPN and CDR2 SVGIG come from the germline V gene (reference sequence). V dropped 2 bases and J dropped 1 base, with 17 bases sitting between them. The CDR3 runs 16 residues. This CDR3 is CAWSPLRGSTNTEAFF. CDR3 nucleotide sequence: TGTGCCTGGAGTCCTCTCAGGGGTAGTACGAACACTGAAGCTTTCTTT.

This rearrangement joins TRBV5-4 to TRBJ1-3; maybe TRBD1 (6 bases). CDR1 is SGHNT and CDR2 is YYREEE in the germline V gene (reference sequence). This CDR3 has 17 residues. V gave up 0 bases and J gave up 0 bases, with 13 bases separating them. The CDR3 DNA sequence: TGTGCCAGCAGCTTGGGAACAGGGCCGCTCTCTGGAAACACCATATATTTT. Residues: CASSLGTGPLSGNTIYF. The full variable domain, completed using reference TRBV5-4 and TRBJ1-3, is ETGVTQSPTHLIKTRGQQVTLRCSSQSGHNTVSWYQQALGQGPQFIFQYYREEENGRGNFPPRFSGLQFPNYSSELNVNALELDDSALYLCASSLGTGPLSGNTIYFGEGSWLTVV.

V is TRBV18 and J is TRBJ2-5, with 11 bases fitting TRBD2. Germline lookup yields CDR1 KGHSH and CDR2 LQKENI. Losses at the gene ends were 6 bases for V and 5 bases for J; bases not matched to a gene: 8. This CDR3 is 15 amino acids long. The DNA of the CDR3 is TGTGCCAGCTCCCAAACTAGCGGGAGTTTTGAGACCCAGTACTTC. Its translation: CASSQTSGSFETQYF.

The CDR3 is CASSWRGSSYNEQFF. The CDR3 bases are TGTGCCAGCAGCTGGCGGGGGAGCTCCTACAATGAGCAGTTCTTC. V is TRBV7-2 and J is TRBJ2-1; the match to TRBD2 covers 7 bases. The CDR3 covers 15 residues. Unmatched junction bases numbered 3, after V lost 4 bases and J lost 0 bases. The germline V gene encodes CDR1 SGHTA and CDR2 FQGNSA.

This chain links TRBV6-5 with TRBJ2-7, with 8 bases that match TRBD2. Germline CDR1 reads MNHEY; CDR2 reads SVGAGI. With V trimmed by 2 bases and J by 3 bases, 6 bases remained unmatched. This CDR3 comprises 15 residues. In DNA form, the CDR3 reads TGTGCCAGCAGTTACATTCGAGCGGGAGTCTACGAGCAGTACTTC. Its protein is CASSYIRAGVYEQYF.

CDR3 DNA sequence: TGTGCCAGCAGCAAGGGACAGGGGGACACTGAAGCTTTCTTT. Translated, it gives CASSKGQGDTEAFF. The chain couples TRBV7-9 to TRBJ1-1; 11 bases line up with TRBD1. The germline V gene has CDR1 SEHNR and CDR2 FQNEAQ (reference sequence). With 5 bases clipped from V and 3 bases from J, the junction kept 2 bases outside the gene matches. This CDR3 spans 14 amino acids.

This clone occurred a few times. This chain joins TRBV4-1 and TRBJ2-6, with TRBD1 matching over 11 bases. Germline assignment: CDR1 MGHRA and CDR2 YSYEKL. The CDR3 loop spans 18 amino acids. Unmatched junction bases numbered 2, after V lost 0 bases and J lost 1 base. CDR3 sequence: CASSQEGQGGSGANVLTF. CDR3 bases: TGCGCCAGCAGCCAAGAGGGACAGGGGGGATCTGGGGCCAACGTCCTGACTTTC.

The V call is TRBV5-1, the J call TRBJ2-1, with TRBD2 matching 13 bases. CDR1 SGHRS and CDR2 YFSETQ come from the germline V gene. V lost 2 bases to trimming and J lost 6 bases; unmatched junction nucleotides: 2. The CDR3 covers 15 residues. The CDR3 region has the DNA TGCGCCAGCAGCTTAGGGACTAGCGGGACCAATGAGCAGTTCTTC. This encodes CASSLGTSGTNEQFF.

The genes are TRBV5-3 and TRBJ2-1; perhaps TRBD2 as D (6 bases). TRBV5-3 is marked as an open reading frame, function uncertain. The CDR3 has 14 residues. V lost 4 bases, J lost 3 bases, and 11 bases lay in between. CDR3 coding DNA: TGTGCCAGAAGCCAGGACTATCTCTACAATGAGCAGTTCTTC. Translated: CARSQDYLYNEQFF.

This chain uses TRBV5-1 with TRBJ2-1; the match to TRBD2 covers 10 bases. The CDR3 is made up of 15 amino acids. The J segment lost 2 bases and the V segment lost 3 bases, leaving 2 bases of the junction unmatched. Germline lookup yields CDR1 SGHRS and CDR2 YFSETQ. This CDR3 reads CASSWTSGPYNEQFF. The CDR3 DNA follows: TGCGCCAGCAGCTGGACTAGCGGTCCCTACAATGAGCAGTTCTTC.

The chain carries TRBV7-9 and TRBJ2-3; TRBD2 matches at 8 bases. The CDR3 consists of 15 residues. Looked up from germline, CDR1 is SEHNR and CDR2 is FQNEAQ (reference sequence). With 3 bases clipped from V and 6 bases from J, the junction kept 8 bases outside the gene matches. CDR3: CASSFLTSGDDTQYF. The CDR3 DNA follows: TGTGCCAGCAGCTTCCTTACTAGCGGTGATGATACGCAGTATTTT.

The chain joins TRBV6-5 to TRBJ2-4; maybe TRBD2 (6 bases). CDR1 and CDR2 from the germline V gene are MNHEY and SVGAGI. Trimming pared 6 bases from V and 7 bases from J, leaving 19 bases between. The CDR3 runs to 15 residues. This chain's CDR3 is CASSPSRGYRNIQYF. Here the CDR3 DNA reads TGTGCCAGCAGCCCCTCTCGGGGGTACAGGAACATTCAGTACTTC.

The rearrangement joins TRBV27 to TRBJ2-5, with D unresolved. The DNA end favors TRBJ2-7, so the J call may be wrong. This CDR3 has 14 amino acids. Germline assignment: CDR1 MNHEY and CDR2 SMNVEV (reference sequence). The CDR3 loop is CASSLRGEVYEQYF. CDR3 DNA: TGTGCCAGCAGTTTACGCGGTGAGGTTTACGAGCAGTACTTC.

The chain combines TRBV5-1 with TRBJ1-1; D possibly corresponds to TRBD1 (5 bases). Trimming stripped 3 bases from V and 1 base from J, with 7 bases between. Germline V gene sequence: CDR1 SGHRS, CDR2 YFSETQ. The CDR3 sequence is 13 residues long. The CDR3 loop reads CASSWGGNTEAFF. DNA for the CDR3: TGCGCCAGCAGCTGGGGGGGGAACACTGAAGCTTTCTTT.